The 6 T cell receptor beta chains below all came from one sample that was sequenced in a study of shared clonotypes between healthy human individuals. TCRdb's copy holds only in-frame clones and misses some; the assay was immunoSEQ multiplex PCR. The sample consists of some 1.5 million clones, roughly 96% of them appearing once. Sequencing was performed on naive CD4+ T cells sorted from blood. The subset denotes: CD45RA+ positively selected. Every receptor here comes from a man aged 25 to 40 in good health.

This rearrangement joins TRBV7-9 to TRBJ1-2; D call uncertain. This CDR3 region has 14 residues. Germline V CDR1 and CDR2: SEHNR, FQNEAQ (reference sequence). The V end lost 5 bases, the J end lost 5 bases, and 15 bases lay between the germline ends. The CDR3 loop reads CASSPGVDLYGYTF. The CDR3 DNA is TGTGCCAGCAGCCCAGGAGTGGACCTATATGGCTACACCTTC.

The chain combines TRBV4-1 with TRBJ1-2; 7 bases are a match to TRBD1. Losses at the gene ends were 1 base for V and 0 bases for J; bases not matched to a gene: 2. CDR3 size: 15 residues. The germline gives CDR1 MGHRA, CDR2 YSYEKL. The CDR3 loop is CASSQGQGPNYGYTF. CDR3 in DNA: TGCGCCAGCAGCCAAGGACAGGGACCTAACTATGGCTACACCTTC.

The chain is built from TRBV5-1 and TRBJ2-2, with D perhaps being TRBD1 or TRBD2 (6 bases each). The V and J ends lost 3 bases and 2 bases respectively, with 11 bases between them. There are 15 residues in the CDR3. Germline V gene sequence: CDR1 SGHRS, CDR2 YFSETQ. CDR3 residues: CASSWRDTNTGELFF. CDR3 sequence (DNA): TGCGCCAGCAGCTGGCGGGACACTAACACCGGGGAGCTGTTTTTT.

The gene calls are TRBV6-6 and TRBJ2-5, with a tentative D call TRBD1 (6 bases). This CDR3 is 12 amino acids long. Germline V gives CDR1 MNHNY, CDR2 SVGAGI (reference sequence). V shed 7 bases and J shed 5 bases, with 11 bases lying between them. The CDR3 protein is CASNRELETQYF. The CDR3 bases are TGTGCCAGCAACAGGGAACTGGAGACCCAGTACTTC.

The chain combines TRBV5-4 with TRBJ1-5; TRBD1 is a possible D gene (5 bases). This CDR3 is built from 17 residues. Germline V gene lookup returns CDR1 SGHNT and CDR2 YYREEE (reference sequence). The V end was cut by 1 base, the J end by 0 bases, with 14 bases between. CDR3 nucleotides: TGTGCCAGCAGCTTGCGCCAGGGCGGAATTAGCAATCAGCCCCAGCATTTT. The encoded protein is CASSLRQGGISNQPQHF.

This chain connects TRBV11-2 to TRBJ1-1; D is unresolved. The CDR3 runs 14 residues. Germline loops: CDR1 SGHAT, CDR2 FQNNGV. V lost 2 bases, J lost 5 bases, and 12 bases lay in between. The CDR3 is CASSLPRRETEAFF. The CDR3 DNA follows: TGTGCCAGCAGCTTACCTCGAAGGGAGACTGAAGCTTTCTTT.